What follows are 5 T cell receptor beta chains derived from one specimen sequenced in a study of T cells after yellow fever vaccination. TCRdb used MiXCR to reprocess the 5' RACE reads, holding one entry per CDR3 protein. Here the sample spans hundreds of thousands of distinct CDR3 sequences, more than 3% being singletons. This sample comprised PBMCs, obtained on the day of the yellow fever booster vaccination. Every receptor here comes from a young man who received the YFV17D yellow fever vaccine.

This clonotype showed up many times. The CDR3 DNA follows: TGTGCCAGCAGTGACAAGGGGGCAGGAGAGCAGTACGTC. Translated: CASSDKGAGEQYV. The rearrangement links TRBV2 to TRBJ2-7; 7 bases agree with TRBD1. After removal of 3 bases from V and 7 bases from J, the junction contained 6 bases not matched to a gene. Germline CDR1 reads SNHLY; CDR2 reads FYNNEI. The CDR3 consists of 13 residues.

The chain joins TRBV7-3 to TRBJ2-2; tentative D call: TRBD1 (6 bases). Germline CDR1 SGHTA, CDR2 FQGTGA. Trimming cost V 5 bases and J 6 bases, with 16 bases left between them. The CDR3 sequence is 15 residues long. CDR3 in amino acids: CASSKLGARAGELFF. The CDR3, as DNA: TGTGCCAGCAGCAAACTGGGGGCGCGGGCCGGGGAGCTGTTTTTT.

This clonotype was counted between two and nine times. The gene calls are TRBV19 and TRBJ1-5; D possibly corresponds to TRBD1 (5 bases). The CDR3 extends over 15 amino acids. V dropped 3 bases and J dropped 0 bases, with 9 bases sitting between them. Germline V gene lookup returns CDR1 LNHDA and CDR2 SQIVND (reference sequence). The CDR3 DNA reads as TGTGCCAGTAGTATGGGACTTCATAGCAATCAGCCCCAGCATTTT. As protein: CASSMGLHSNQPQHF.

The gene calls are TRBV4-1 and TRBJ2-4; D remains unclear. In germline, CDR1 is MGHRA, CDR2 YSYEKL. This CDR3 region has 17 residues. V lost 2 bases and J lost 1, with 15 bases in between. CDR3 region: CASSQPSGYGAKNIQYF. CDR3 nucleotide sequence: TGCGCCAGCAGCCAACCTAGTGGGTATGGCGCCAAAAACATTCAGTACTTC.

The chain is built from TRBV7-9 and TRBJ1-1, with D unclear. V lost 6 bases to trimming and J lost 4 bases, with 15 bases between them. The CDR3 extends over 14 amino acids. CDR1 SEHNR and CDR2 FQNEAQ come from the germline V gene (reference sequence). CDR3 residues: CASSAKQDPTEAFF. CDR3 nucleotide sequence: TGTGCCAGCAGTGCCAAGCAGGACCCCACTGAAGCTTTCTTT.